These 10 T cell receptor beta chains share one sample of origin, sequenced in a study of blood T cell repertoires in COVID-19 (dated by TCRdb to the early 2020s). The library was produced with the immunoSEQ multiplex PCR assay. As stored in TCRdb, this immuneACCESS dataset retains in-frame rearrangements with V and J assigned. A fraction of the clones does not appear; measured against another copy, unresolved V genes explain less than half of the discrepancy, and the remainder lacks a known reason. This sample holds tens of thousands of clones; roughly 80% were observed only once. 1.5% to 2% of the sample rests with the top ten. The sample consisted of peripheral blood. The receptors come from a man in his sixties with COVID-19, enrolled during active disease.

The J gene is TRBJ2-1, the V gene TRBV6-5, with 7 bases fitting TRBD1. The junction had 10 bases not matched to a gene; V was cut back by 7 bases and J by 7 bases. The CDR3 has 14 amino acids. Germline CDR1 is MNHEY and CDR2 is SVGAGI. CDR3 in DNA: TGTGCCAGCACCCCAGGGACAGAAAAGAATGAGCAGTTCTTC. It specifies CASTPGTEKNEQFF.

The chain uses TRBV7-9 and TRBJ1-2, with D possibly being TRBD1 (6 bases). The length of the CDR3 is 14 residues. The ends were cut back, 5 bases at V and 0 bases at J, with 10 bases in the middle. Germline CDR1 is SEHNR and CDR2 is FQNEAQ (reference sequence). In DNA form, the CDR3 reads TGTGCCAGCAGCGGCGGGGGGCCTAACTATGGCTACACCTTC. Translated, it gives CASSGGGPNYGYTF.

Only one count was recorded for this clone. V is TRBV6-6 and J is TRBJ1-5, with 9 bases fitting TRBD1. V lost 2 bases to trimming and J lost 7 bases; unmatched junction nucleotides: 9. The CDR3 extends over 16 amino acids. CDR1 and CDR2 (germline): MNHNY, SVGAGI (reference sequence). The CDR3 DNA is TGTGCCAGCAGTTACATTTGGGGACAGGGCTGGCAGCCCCAGCATTTT. Translating it yields CASSYIWGQGWQPQHF.

The V call is TRBV30, the J call TRBJ1-5; 12 bases line up with TRBD1. CDR3 length equals 14 residues. V shed 5 bases, J shed 6 bases, and the junction held 5 bases outside the gene matches. CDR1 GTSNPN and CDR2 SVGIG come from the germline V gene (reference sequence). The CDR3, as DNA: TGTGCCTGGGCCGGGACAGGGGGCGGTCAGCCCCAGCATTTT. Its translation: CAWAGTGGGQPQHF. The variable domain in full, with the rest retrieved from reference TRBV30 and TRBJ1-5, is SQTIHQWPATLVQPVGSPLSLECTVEGTSNPNLYWYRQAAGRGLQLLFYSVGIGQISSEVPQNLSASRPQDRQFILSSKKLLLSDSGFYLCAWAGTGGGQPQHFGDGTRLSIL.

The J gene is TRBJ2-7, the V gene TRBV2; TRBD2 aligns across 7 bases. This CDR3 has 12 residues. After removal of 4 bases from V and 5 bases from J, the junction contained 2 bases not matched to a gene. Germline CDR1 and CDR2: SNHLY and FYNNEI. CDR3 coding DNA: TGTGCCAGCAGTGCTAGCGGTAACGAGCAGTACTTC. Its protein product is CASSASGNEQYF.

This clone has just one count. The V gene is TRBV12-5, the J gene TRBJ1-1; TRBD1 is a possible D gene (6 bases). The CDR3 length is 14 residues. The V end lost 5 bases, the J end lost 0 bases, and 10 bases lay between the germline ends. In germline, CDR1 is LGHNT, CDR2 FRNRAP. The CDR3 sequence: CASGPRTVNTEAFF. Here the CDR3 DNA reads TGTGCTAGTGGTCCTAGGACAGTGAACACTGAAGCTTTCTTT.

This clone was counted once. This chain uses TRBV28 with TRBJ1-1; tentative D call: TRBD1 (5 bases). V lost 2 bases and J 0 bases, leaving 10 bases between the germline ends. Per germline, CDR1 MDHEN and CDR2 SYDVKM. The CDR3 is 15 amino acids. CDR3 region: CASSLIDRMNTEAFF. The CDR3 bases are TGTGCCAGCAGTTTAATAGACAGAATGAACACTGAAGCTTTCTTT.

This clone was seen more than once but under ten times. This sequence joins TRBV7-9 and TRBJ1-6, with a tentative D call TRBD1 (5 bases). CDR1 and CDR2 from the germline V gene are SEHNR and FQNEAQ (reference sequence). The CDR3 loop spans 15 amino acids. The V end was cut by 5 bases, the J end by 9 bases, with 17 bases between. The DNA of the CDR3 is TGTGCCAGCAGCACACACGGGGACGGGGGTTCACCCCTCCACTTT. Amino acids: CASSTHGDGGSPLHF.

This chain links TRBV27 with TRBJ2-7, with TRBD1 matching over 10 bases. The CDR3 runs to 14 residues. After removal of 8 bases from V and 7 bases from J, the junction contained 11 bases not matched to a gene. Germline values: CDR1 MNHEY, CDR2 SMNVEV (reference sequence). The DNA for the CDR3 is TGTGCCAGCTCCTGGGGTGGGACAGGGGAAGAGCAGTACTTC. Its protein is CASSWGGTGEEQYF.

The chain employs TRBV3-1 (or the pseudogene TRBV3-2) and TRBJ1-1; no definite D call. Germline V lookup: CDR1 LGHDT, CDR2 YNNKEL (reference sequence). Trimming cost V 3 bases and J 3 bases, with 8 bases left between them. The CDR3 extends over 13 amino acids. The CDR3 DNA follows: TGTGCCAGCAGCCAGGTACGGGACACTGAAGCTTTCTTT. Its protein product is CASSQVRDTEAFF.